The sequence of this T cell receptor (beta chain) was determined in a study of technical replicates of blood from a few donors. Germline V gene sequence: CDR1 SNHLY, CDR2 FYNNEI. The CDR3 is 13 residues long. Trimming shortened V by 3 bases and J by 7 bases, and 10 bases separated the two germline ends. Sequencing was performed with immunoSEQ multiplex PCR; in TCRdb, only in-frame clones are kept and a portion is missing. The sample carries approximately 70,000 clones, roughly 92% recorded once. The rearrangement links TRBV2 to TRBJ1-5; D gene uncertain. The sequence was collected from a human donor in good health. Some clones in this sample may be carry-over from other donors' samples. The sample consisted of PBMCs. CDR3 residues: CASSDRGRQPQHF. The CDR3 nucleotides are TGTGCCAGCAGTGATCGGGGAAGGCAGCCCCAGCATTTT. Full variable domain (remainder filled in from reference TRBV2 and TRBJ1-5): EPEVTQTPSHQVTQMGQEVILRCVPISNHLYFYWYRQILGQKVEFLVSFYNNEISEKSEIFDDQFSVERPDGSNFTLKIRSTKLEDSAMYFCASSDRGRQPQHFGDGTRLSIL.